A selection of T cell receptor beta chains follows, all from one sample in a study of T cell repertoires in aging, cancer and after chemotherapy. MiXCR, run by TCRdb on the multiplex PCR reads, gives a single entry per CDR3 protein. The sample has approximately 1,800 distinct CDR3 sequences, roughly 31% seen once; the top ten hold about 49%. The sample taken for sequencing was blood. These receptors were taken from a human donor with a solid tumor. CDR3s include the opening cysteine and the closing phenylalanine or tryptophan. A D gene is named only where the DNA matches it firmly. A clone size is listed for some rows: how often the clone was seen (once, few, many), or a class if it is expanded.

D,J,V,size,CDR3,DNA
NA,TRBJ2-7,TRBV27,few,CASSTGSSPTEQYF,TGTGCCAGCAGTACAGGCAGCTCCCCGACCGAGCAGTACTTC
TRBD2,TRBJ2-1,TRBV20-1,NA,CSASGVMGSGTYNEQFF,TGCAGTGCTAGTGGGGTTATGGGGAGCGGGACTTACAATGAGCAGTTCTTC
NA,TRBJ1-3,TRBV27,few,CASRPGTFGNTIYF,TGTGCCAGCAGACCGGGGACCTTTGGAAACACCATATATTTT
TRBD1,TRBJ2-3,TRBV10-2,few,CASIDQGEPDTQYF,TGCGCCAGCATTGATCAGGGGGAACCAGATACGCAGTATTTT
TRBD1,TRBJ1-2,TRBV20-1,NA,CSPRTGTDYGYTF,TGCAGTCCTAGGACAGGGACGGACTATGGCTACACCTTC
TRBD2,TRBJ2-3,TRBV11-2,few,CASSLLYPGWTAGGGARTDTQYF,TGTGCCAGCAGCTTACTGTATCCGGGGTGGACGGCGGGGGGGGGGGCTCGCACAGATACGCAGTATTTT
TRBD2,TRBJ2-1,TRBV20-1,few,CSARGTSGRAEVEQFF,TGCAGTGCTAGAGGGACTAGCGGGAGGGCCGAGGTTGAGCAGTTCTTC
NA,TRBJ1-3,TRBV19,NA,CASSIKRTLVPGRNTIYF,TGTGCCAGTAGTATTAAGAGAACCTTGGTCCCGGGAAGAAACACCATATATTTT
NA,TRBJ2-3,TRBV18,medium-sized,CASSPPSVRFTDTQYF,TGTGCCAGCTCACCACCAAGCGTACGATTCACAGATACGCAGTATTTT
TRBD1,TRBJ2-3,TRBV11-2,NA,CASSYSGGFQDTQYF,TGTGCCAGCAGCTACTCAGGGGGCTTCCAAGATACGCAGTATTTT
NA,TRBJ2-4,TRBV30,NA,CAWSKSVAKNIQYF,TGTGCCTGGAGTAAGTCGGTAGCCAAAAACATTCAGTACTTC
NA,TRBJ2-3,TRBV30,medium-sized,CAWGVGSTDTQYF,TGTGCCTGGGGAGTGGGTAGCACAGATACGCAGTATTTT
NA,TRBJ1-4,TRBV27,NA,CASRVSSSNEKLFF,TGTGCCAGCAGGGTATCCTCTTCTAATGAAAAACTGTTTTTT
NA,TRBJ1-4,TRBV4-3,NA,CASSQDRGRRANEKLFF,TGCGCCAGCAGCCAAGATCGGGGGAGGAGAGCTAATGAAAAACTGTTTTTT
TRBD2,TRBJ2-1,TRBV6-6,NA,CASAVRGLEVQFF,TGTGCCAGTGCCGTTAGGGGACTAGAAGTGCAGTTCTTC
NA,TRBJ1-5,TRBV30,few,CAWSMGSNQPQHF,TGTGCCTGGAGTATGGGAAGCAATCAGCCCCAGCATTTT
NA,TRBJ2-5,TRBV6-1,NA,CASRAGTFETQYF,TGTGCCAGCAGGGCCGGGACTTTCGAGACCCAGTACTTC
NA,TRBJ1-1,TRBV19,few,CASSKTTAGDTEAFF,TGTGCCAGTAGTAAAACGACAGCCGGGGACACTGAAGCTTTCTTT
NA,TRBJ1-6,TRBV5-6,few,CASSLRRGDSPLHF,TGTGCCAGCAGCTTGCGGAGGGGTGATTCACCCCTCCACTTT
NA,TRBJ1-2,TRBV5-4,NA,CASSSRQNINYGYTF,TGTGCCAGCAGCTCTCGACAGAATATTAACTATGGCTACACCTTC
TRBD2,TRBJ2-1,TRBV11-1,medium-sized,CASSLSGLAKYNEQFF,TGTGCCAGCAGCCTATCGGGACTAGCGAAATACAATGAGCAGTTCTTC
NA,TRBJ1-2,TRBV27,NA,CASSSQGGDYGYTF,TGTGCCAGCAGTTCACAGGGTGGCGACTATGGCTACACCTTC
TRBD1,TRBJ1-3,TRBV6-5,medium-sized,CASKPTGLGSGNTIYF,TGTGCCAGCAAACCGACAGGGCTCGGCTCTGGAAACACCATATATTTT
NA,TRBJ2-6,TRBV30,once,CAWSEQGFGGSGANVLTF,TGTGCCTGGAGTGAGCAGGGGTTTGGGGGATCCGGGGCCAACGTCCTGACTTTC
TRBD1,TRBJ1-1,TRBV19,NA,CASRDRGESAEAFF,TGTGCCAGTAGGGACAGGGGTGAATCGGCTGAAGCTTTCTTT
NA,TRBJ1-4,TRBV6-1,NA,CASSRQGQNEKLFF,TGTGCCAGCAGTCGCCAGGGGCAAAATGAAAAACTGTTTTTT
NA,TRBJ2-1,TRBV7-2,few,CASSLDRAFNEQFF,TGTGCCAGCAGCTTAGACCGGGCCTTCAATGAGCAGTTCTTC
NA,TRBJ2-7,TRBV13,NA,CASSPGPRYEQYF,TGTGCCAGCAGCCCCGGACCCAGATACGAGCAGTACTTC
TRBD1,TRBJ2-2,TRBV15,medium-sized,CATFDRGNTGELFF,TGTGCCACCTTTGACAGGGGAAACACCGGGGAGCTGTTTTTT
NA,TRBJ2-1,TRBV7-2,NA,CASSSAGAAREQFF,TGTGCCAGCAGCTCCGCCGGTGCGGCACGGGAGCAGTTCTTC
NA,TRBJ1-2,TRBV19,medium-sized,CASSGREGGYTF,TGTGCCAGTTCCGGAAGGGAAGGAGGCTACACCTTC
NA,TRBJ1-5,TRBV19,medium-sized,CASSWSPIGNQPQHF,TGTGCCAGTAGCTGGAGCCCGATTGGCAATCAGCCCCAGCATTTT
NA,TRBJ1-4,TRBV6-6,few,CASRGGLNEKLFF,TGTGCCAGCAGGGGAGGGCTTAATGAAAAACTGTTTTTT
NA,TRBJ2-1,TRBV24-1,NA,CATSDQTTEQFF,TGTGCCACCAGTGATCAGACTACTGAGCAGTTCTTC
NA,TRBJ1-2,TRBV11-1,medium-sized,CASSPGQNYGYTF,TGTGCCAGCAGCCCTGGACAGAACTATGGCTACACCTTC
NA,TRBJ1-5,TRBV24-1,NA,CTTSASASNQPQHF,TGTACCACCAGCGCGTCAGCTAGCAATCAGCCCCAGCATTTT
NA,TRBJ1-3,TRBV7-2,NA,CASSTGAAGGPIYF,TGTGCCAGCAGCACCGGGGCCGCCGGAGGGCCCATATATTTT
TRBD2,TRBJ2-1,TRBV29-1,large,CSVDGTSGVYNEQFF,TGCAGCGTTGATGGGACTAGCGGGGTTTACAATGAGCAGTTCTTC
TRBD1,TRBJ1-2,TRBV6-6,NA,CASSSGQEAYGYTF,TGTGCCAGCAGTTCGGGACAGGAGGCTTATGGCTACACCTTC
TRBD2,TRBJ2-2,TRBV18,medium-sized,CASSKLADNTGELFF,TGTGCCAGCTCAAAACTAGCGGACAACACCGGGGAGCTGTTTTTT
TRBD2,TRBJ2-7,TRBV5-6,NA,CASSLGLAGFGSYEQYF,TGTGCCAGCAGCTTGGGACTAGCGGGATTTGGCTCCTACGAGCAGTACTTC
NA,TRBJ1-3,TRBV29-1,medium-sized,CSVGEVSGNTIYF,TGCAGCGTTGGGGAAGTCTCCGGAAACACCATATATTTT
NA,TRBJ2-3,TRBV11-2,NA,CASSLEPLSTDTQYF,TGTGCCAGCAGCTTAGAACCTCTTAGCACAGATACGCAGTATTTT
TRBD1,TRBJ1-6,TRBV30,NA,CAWSVTRGDSPLHF,TGTGCCTGGAGTGTAACCAGGGGGGATTCACCCCTCCACTTT
TRBD1,TRBJ1-4,TRBV12-3/TRBV12-4,NA,CASRTGNEKLFF,TGTGCCAGTAGGACAGGGAATGAAAAACTGTTTTTT
TRBD2,TRBJ2-1,TRBV18,NA,CASSPPSGRAYNEQFF,TGTGCCAGCTCACCACCTAGCGGGAGGGCCTACAATGAGCAGTTCTTC
NA,TRBJ2-3,TRBV7-2,few,CASTSGGDTQYF,TGTGCCAGCACTTCCGGCGGGGATACGCAGTATTTT
TRBD2,TRBJ2-5,TRBV12-3/TRBV12-4,NA,CASSPGIAGVQETQYF,TGTGCCAGCAGTCCCGGGATAGCGGGGGTCCAAGAGACCCAGTACTTC
NA,TRBJ2-7,TRBV27,few,CASREAGGGTYEQYF,TGTGCCAGCAGGGAGGCCGGGGGAGGCACTTACGAGCAGTACTTC
NA,TRBJ2-4,TRBV27,medium-sized,CASSLYRGVAKNIQYF,TGTGCCAGCAGTTTGTATAGGGGAGTCGCCAAAAACATTCAGTACTTC
NA,TRBJ2-2,TRBV27,medium-sized,CATWRNTGELFF,TGTGCCACATGGAGGAACACCGGGGAGCTGTTTTTT
NA,TRBJ2-3,TRBV7-2,once,CASSLKRTDTQYF,TGTGCCAGCAGCTTAAAGCGCACAGATACGCAGTATTTT
NA,TRBJ2-7,TRBV6-6,few,CASNRPESYEQYF,TGTGCCAGCAACCGGCCAGAATCCTACGAGCAGTACTTC